This entry concerns a single TCR beta chain. As yet, its antigen is unknown. The sample comes from a study of shared clonotypes between healthy human individuals. The table came from immunoSEQ multiplex PCR; TCRdb's copy has only in-frame clones and leaves some out. The table lists roughly 1 million clones, around 76% of them singletons, with approximately 1.3% in the top ten. V lost 4 bases, J lost 3 bases, and 14 bases lay in between. The CDR3 extends over 14 amino acids. Germline CDR1 is SGHRS and CDR2 is YFSETQ. General study points: It was only blood that was sampled, and tissue repertoires likely differ.

This chain uses TRBV5-1 with TRBJ2-7; TRBD1 might be the D (6 bases). The clonotype comes from a man between 18 and 35 years old in good health. Material: memory CD4+ T cells sorted from blood. Subset indicated: CD45RA-negative fraction. CDR3 sequence: CASSTHGQIYEQYF. Written as DNA, the CDR3 is TGCGCCAGCAGCACCCACGGACAGATCTACGAGCAGTACTTC.